The 10 T cell receptor beta chains below come from one sample, sequenced in a study of beta chain features in type 1 diabetes. As every portion of the isolated RNA was reverse transcribed, the sequencing read expressed TCRB transcripts. Only in-frame clones appear in the TCRdb table, and some are missing; sequencing was by immunoSEQ multiplex PCR. The sample contains under 300,000 clones, 25% to 30% of which appear only once. The sample taken for sequencing was central memory CD4+ T cells from blood. These receptors originate from a man aged 25 to 40 in good health.

This clone has just a few counts. The chain combines TRBV30 with TRBJ2-7; D is unclear. In germline, CDR1 is GTSNPN, CDR2 SVGIG (reference sequence). This CDR3 has 14 amino acids. V was cut by 4 bases and J by 2 bases, with 15 bases left in between. The CDR3 spells CAWMPGSATYEQYF. The CDR3 DNA reads TGTGCCTGGATGCCTGGATCGGCTACCTACGAGCAGTACTTC. Looking up the rest from reference TRBV30 and TRBJ2-7 gives the full variable domain: SQTIHQWPATLVQPVGSPLSLECTVEGTSNPNLYWYRQAAGRGLQLLFYSVGIGQISSEVPQNLSASRPQDRQFILSSKKLLLSDSGFYLCAWMPGSATYEQYFGPGTRLTVT.

This clone has more than one count but fewer than ten. The V and J genes are TRBV7-9 and TRBJ1-2; the match to TRBD1 covers 10 bases. The CDR3 extends over 13 amino acids. Looked up from germline, CDR1 is SEHNR and CDR2 is FQNEAQ (reference sequence). With 5 bases clipped from V and 6 bases from J, the junction kept 3 bases outside the gene matches. This chain's CDR3 is CASSAGTGDGYTF. The CDR3 DNA reads TGTGCCAGCAGCGCCGGGACAGGGGATGGCTACACCTTC.

The V call is TRBV19, the J call TRBJ2-5, with unresolved D. The CDR3 loop spans 12 amino acids. Trimming removed 3 bases from V and 7 bases from J, with 9 bases in between. In germline, CDR1 is LNHDA, CDR2 SQIVND (reference sequence). The CDR3, as DNA: TGTGCCAGTAGTATGCCCATTGGGACCCAGTACTTC. Its protein product is CASSMPIGTQYF.

This clone was found a few times. J is TRBJ2-2 and V is TRBV7-2; no clear D. Germline V gene lookup returns CDR1 SGHTA and CDR2 FQGNSA. Trimming shortened V by 4 bases and J by 4 bases, and 10 bases separated the two germline ends. The CDR3 is 14 residues long. The CDR3 region has the DNA TGTGCCAGCAGCTCGGATGTCTTCACCGGGGAGCTGTTTTTT. It encodes CASSSDVFTGELFF.

In its sample, this clone was seen a few times. The chain employs TRBV10-3 and TRBJ1-1, with a weak D call TRBD1 (5 bases). Trimming removed 10 bases from V and 3 bases from J, with 15 bases in between. The germline V gene encodes CDR1 ENHRY and CDR2 SYGVKD. CDR3 length: 13 residues. In DNA form, the CDR3 reads TGTGCCACCAAAGACTTAGGGGACACTGAAGCTTTCTTT. It codes for CATKDLGDTEAFF.

In this sample, this clone turned up a few times. This CDR3 reads CSGWDGGEAFF. CDR3 bases: TGCAGCGGCTGGGATGGAGGTGAAGCTTTCTTT. This rearrangement joins TRBV29-1 to TRBJ1-1; unclear D gene. Trimming removed 7 bases at V and 7 bases at J, with 13 bases between. The CDR3 is made up of 11 amino acids. CDR1 SQVTM and CDR2 ANQGSEA come from the germline V gene.

This clone was seen repeatedly, ten times or more. The chain is built from TRBV10-3 and TRBJ2-7, with unresolved D. Trimming shortened V by 8 bases and J by 5 bases, and 10 bases separated the two germline ends. Germline CDR1 and CDR2: ENHRY and SYGVKD. The CDR3 covers 11 residues. CDR3 sequence (DNA): TGTGCCATCGGACGTACTGACGAGCAGTACTTC. Translated: CAIGRTDEQYF.

This clone was recorded a few times. This sequence joins TRBV7-9 and TRBJ2-2, with TRBD1 as a possible D gene (6 bases). The CDR3 contains 15 residues. V was cut by 5 bases and J by 4 bases, with 14 bases left in between. Germline CDR1 reads SEHNR; CDR2 reads FQNEAQ (reference sequence). The CDR3 reads CASSRGTGPTGELFF. CDR3 DNA sequence: TGTGCCAGCAGCCGAGGAACAGGGCCCACCGGGGAGCTGTTTTTT.

CDR3 DNA sequence: TGCGCCAGCAGCCAAGAGGGGGCCGGGGCTCGAGGCTACACCTTC. It yields the protein CASSQEGAGARGYTF. The gene calls are TRBV4-3 and TRBJ1-2; D may be TRBD1 (6 bases). V shed 0 bases and J shed 8 bases, with 16 bases lying between them. Germline CDR1 reads LGHNA; CDR2 reads YSLEER. CDR3 length: 15 residues.

As regards this clone: Other DNA variants within this sample encode the same CDR3. V gene TRBV4-3 combines with J gene TRBJ2-1, with 8 bases lining up with TRBD1. This CDR3 comprises 13 residues. Germline loops: CDR1 LGHNA, CDR2 YSLEER. The V gene end was trimmed by 4 bases and the J gene end by 7 bases; junction bases not matched to a gene: 3. CDR3 residues: CASSRDRGNEQFF. The DNA of the CDR3 is TGCGCCAGCAGCCGTGACAGGGGAAATGAGCAGTTCTTC.